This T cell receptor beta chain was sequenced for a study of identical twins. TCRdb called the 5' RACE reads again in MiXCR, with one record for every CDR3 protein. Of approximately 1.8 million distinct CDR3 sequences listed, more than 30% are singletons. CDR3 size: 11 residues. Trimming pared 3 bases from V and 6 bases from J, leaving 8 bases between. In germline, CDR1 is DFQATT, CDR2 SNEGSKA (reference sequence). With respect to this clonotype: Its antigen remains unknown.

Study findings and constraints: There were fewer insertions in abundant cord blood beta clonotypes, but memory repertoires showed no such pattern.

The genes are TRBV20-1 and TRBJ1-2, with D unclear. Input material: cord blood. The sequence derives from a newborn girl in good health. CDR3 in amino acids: CSASRPNGYTF. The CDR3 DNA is TGCAGTGCTAGCCGCCCAAATGGCTACACCTTC.